These 16 T cell receptor beta chains were all obtained from the same sample, sequenced in a study of blood T cell repertoires in COVID-19 (dated by TCRdb to the early 2020s). The library was obtained by the immunoSEQ multiplex PCR assay. Entries here come from immuneACCESS through TCRdb and include only in-frame sequences with V and J called. Some clones fail to appear in such tables; in the studies checked, an unresolved V gene covers under half of the shortfall, and the cause of the remainder is unknown. The sample data list about 280,000 clones, and about 85% of these were observed just once. Clones ranked in the top ten supply 2% to 3% of the sample. The sequenced sample was PBMCs or T cells enriched from blood (not recorded which). The receptors stem from a woman aged 45 to 65 who had recovered from COVID-19.

This clone was detected only a few times. The chain has TRBV11-2 and TRBJ1-6; perhaps TRBD1 as D (5 bases). This CDR3 is 16 amino acids long. Germline values: CDR1 SGHAT, CDR2 FQNNGV. V lost 3 bases and J lost 7, with 16 bases in between. CDR3 sequence: CASSFNRGIFNSPLHF. The CDR3 nucleotides are TGTGCCAGCAGCTTTAATAGGGGCATTTTCAATTCACCCCTCCACTTT. Based on the CDR3 plus reference TRBV11-2 and TRBJ1-6, the full variable domain is EAGVAQSPRYKIIEKRQSVAFWCNPISGHATLYWYQQILGQGPKLLIQFQNNGVVDDSQLPKDRFSAERLKGVDSTLKIQPAKLEDSAVYLCASSFNRGIFNSPLHFGNGTRLTVT.

CDR3 in amino acids: CASSVTGLEAFF. The CDR3 nucleotides are TGTGCCAGCTCAGTCACAGGGCTTGAAGCTTTCTTT. The chain links TRBV18 to TRBJ1-1, with a possible D match to TRBD1 (6 bases). The V gene's germline CDR1 is KGHSH and CDR2 LQKENI. The germline V and J ends were trimmed by 5 bases and 7 bases, with 11 bases remaining between them. CDR3 length: 12 residues.

The chain's CDR3 is CASSLERGGTDTQYF. In DNA, the CDR3 is TGTGCCAGCAGCTTGGAGCGGGGGGGCACAGATACGCAGTATTTT. J is TRBJ2-3 and V is TRBV5-4; 9 bases agree with TRBD2. The V and J ends lost 0 bases and 1 base, in that order; junction bases with no gene match: 0. This CDR3 has 15 residues. The germline V gene has CDR1 SGHNT and CDR2 YYREEE (reference sequence).

V is TRBV7-2 and J is TRBJ2-7; possibly TRBD1 for D (6 bases). The CDR3 is 13 residues long. Trimming stripped 3 bases from V and 5 bases from J, with 11 bases between. From germline, CDR1 is SGHTA and CDR2 FQGNSA. CDR3 loop: CASSLGARDEQYF. CDR3 nucleotides: TGTGCCAGCAGCTTGGGGGCTCGGGACGAGCAGTACTTC.

The chain links TRBV5-4 to TRBJ1-4, with no clear D. Germline CDR1 reads SGHNT; CDR2 reads YYREEE (reference sequence). The CDR3 has 14 amino acids. V was trimmed by 1 base and J by 10 bases, leaving 14 bases between them. The CDR3 region is CASSLSPQEVKLFF. The CDR3 DNA reads as TGTGCCAGCAGCTTGTCGCCCCAGGAGGTAAAACTGTTTTTT.

V is TRBV5-5 and J is TRBJ1-4, with D possibly being TRBD1 (6 bases). From germline, CDR1 is SGHKS and CDR2 YYEKEE (reference sequence). Trimming pared 4 bases from V and 5 bases from J, leaving 18 bases between. The length of the CDR3 is 16 residues. CDR3 loop: CASSITSLDSNEKLFF. DNA for the CDR3: TGTGCCAGCAGCATCACGAGTCTGGACAGCAATGAAAAACTGTTTTTT.

This chain links TRBV19 with TRBJ1-4; 7 bases map to TRBD1. The CDR3 length is 15 residues. Looked up from germline, CDR1 is LNHDA and CDR2 is SQIVND (reference sequence). With V trimmed by 6 bases and J by 4 bases, 8 bases remained unmatched. The CDR3 DNA reads as TGTGCCAGTAGCGCGACAGGGTTTGGTAATGAAAAACTGTTTTTT. It codes for CASSATGFGNEKLFF.

The chain couples TRBV20-1 to TRBJ2-5; tentative D call: TRBD2 (5 bases). The CDR3 runs 11 residues. CDR1 DFQATT and CDR2 SNEGSKA come from the germline V gene (reference sequence). Trimming removed 2 bases from V and 11 bases from J, with 12 bases in between. CDR3 bases: TGCAGTGCTAGATCGGGAACCCCGCAGTACTTC. Translation: CSARSGTPQYF.

The chain couples TRBV25-1 to TRBJ1-2; 7 bases agree with TRBD1. Germline trimming cut 2 bases from V and 4 bases from J; bases unmatched to any gene: 4. The germline V gene has CDR1 MGHDK and CDR2 SYGVNS. The CDR3 sequence is 14 residues long. The CDR3 DNA is TGTGCCAGCAGTGAAGGGACAGAATCCTATGGCTACACCTTC. Translation: CASSEGTESYGYTF.

The J gene is TRBJ2-1, the V gene TRBV6-1; D possibly corresponds to TRBD2 (6 bases). Trimming removed 0 bases at V and 10 bases at J, with 13 bases between. Germline V lookup: CDR1 MNHNS, CDR2 SASEGT. This CDR3 has 14 amino acids. In DNA, the CDR3 is TGTGCCAGCAGTGAAGCCCAGGGTGGGAGGGAGCAGTTCTTC. Translated: CASSEAQGGREQFF.

In this sample, this clone turned up once. This chain links TRBV4-1 with TRBJ1-2; possibly TRBD1 for D (5 bases). Trimming removed 0 bases from V and 2 bases from J, with 7 bases in between. The CDR3 contains 14 residues. Per germline, CDR1 MGHRA and CDR2 YSYEKL. DNA for the CDR3: TGCGCCAGCAGCCAAGACAGGGCCAACTATGGCTACACCTTC. Translation: CASSQDRANYGYTF.

V and J are TRBV19 and TRBJ1-5; maybe TRBD1 (5 bases). V was clipped by 3 bases and J by 6 bases, with 15 bases between them. Germline V gene sequence: CDR1 LNHDA, CDR2 SQIVND (reference sequence). The CDR3 is 15 residues long. DNA for the CDR3: TGTGCCAGTAGTATGAGCCAGGGAGGAATTCAGCCCCAGCATTTT. This gives the protein CASSMSQGGIQPQHF.

J is TRBJ1-1 and V is TRBV5-1, with 8 nucleotides matching TRBD1. Per the germline V gene, CDR1 is SGHRS and CDR2 is YFSETQ. The CDR3 has 14 residues. The trim removed 5 bases at V and 1 base at J, leaving 4 bases unmatched. The CDR3 nucleotides read TGCGCCAGCAGATTTGGACAGGGGAACACTGAAGCTTTCTTT. Its protein is CASRFGQGNTEAFF.

This rearrangement joins TRBV19 to TRBJ1-1, with 9 positions matching TRBD1. V dropped 4 bases and J dropped 5; count of bases not matched to a gene: 8. CDR1 is LNHDA and CDR2 is SQIVND in the germline V gene (reference sequence). CDR3 length: 15 residues. CDR3 sequence (DNA): TGTGCCAGTAGTAGAACAGGGGGCGCGTGGACTGAAGCTTTCTTT. It encodes CASSRTGGAWTEAFF.

This chain joins TRBV27 and TRBJ2-3; unclear D gene. V lost 2 bases and J lost 1, with 13 bases in between. Germline V CDR1 and CDR2: MNHEY, SMNVEV (reference sequence). The CDR3 runs 16 residues. CDR3 in amino acids: CASSLGLGTRTDTQYF. The CDR3 nucleotides are TGTGCCAGCAGTTTAGGTCTTGGCACCCGCACAGATACGCAGTATTTT.

The V gene is TRBV11-2, the J gene TRBJ2-3; TRBD2 agrees at 11 bases. There are 14 residues in the CDR3. The germline CDR1 and CDR2 sequences are SGHAT and FQNNGV. Trimming at V came to 5 bases and at J to 5 bases, leaving 3 bases not matched to a gene. CDR3 nucleotide sequence: TGTGCCAGCAGCCAGGGACTAGCGGTAGATACGCAGTATTTT. Translation gives CASSQGLAVDTQYF.